This T cell receptor (beta chain) was obtained from a study of T cell repertoires in cytomegalovirus infection. In the study overall: Researchers turned to recently identified HLA-C-restricted CMV epitopes as well as well-studied HLA-B-restricted ones. It can be stated that public TCR beta signatures indicated CMV infection as well as a matching HLA type.

The study, taken as a whole, reports: Cumulated frequencies of public TCR beta families served to identify carriers of CMV plus the relevant HLA.

The length of the CDR3 is 13 residues. V gave up 5 bases and J gave up 10 bases, with 15 bases separating them. Germline CDR1 is MDHEN and CDR2 is SYDVKM. This clonotype was detected a few times. Its antigen is undetermined. In TCRdb, the reads were re-called with MiXCR into one record per CDR3 protein. The sample yields roughly 350,000 distinct CDR3 sequences, approximately 35% seen once. Sequenced material: cultured PBMCs, taken from culture after CMV antigen stimulation. The sequence was collected from a human donor in good health (CMV status not recorded). Some clones in this sample may be carry-over from other donors' samples. The chain employs TRBV28 and TRBJ2-1, with D unclear. For the CDR3, the DNA is TGTGCCAGCAGTACCCTGGGCCCCAAGGAGCAGTTCTTC. Amino acid sequence: CASSTLGPKEQFF. The full variable domain, rest sourced from reference TRBV28 and TRBJ2-1, is DVKVTQSSRYLVKRTGEKVFLECVQDMDHENMFWYRQDPGLGLRLIYFSYDVKMKEKGDIPEGYSVSREKKERFSLILESASTNQTSMYLCASSTLGPKEQFFGPGTRLTVL.